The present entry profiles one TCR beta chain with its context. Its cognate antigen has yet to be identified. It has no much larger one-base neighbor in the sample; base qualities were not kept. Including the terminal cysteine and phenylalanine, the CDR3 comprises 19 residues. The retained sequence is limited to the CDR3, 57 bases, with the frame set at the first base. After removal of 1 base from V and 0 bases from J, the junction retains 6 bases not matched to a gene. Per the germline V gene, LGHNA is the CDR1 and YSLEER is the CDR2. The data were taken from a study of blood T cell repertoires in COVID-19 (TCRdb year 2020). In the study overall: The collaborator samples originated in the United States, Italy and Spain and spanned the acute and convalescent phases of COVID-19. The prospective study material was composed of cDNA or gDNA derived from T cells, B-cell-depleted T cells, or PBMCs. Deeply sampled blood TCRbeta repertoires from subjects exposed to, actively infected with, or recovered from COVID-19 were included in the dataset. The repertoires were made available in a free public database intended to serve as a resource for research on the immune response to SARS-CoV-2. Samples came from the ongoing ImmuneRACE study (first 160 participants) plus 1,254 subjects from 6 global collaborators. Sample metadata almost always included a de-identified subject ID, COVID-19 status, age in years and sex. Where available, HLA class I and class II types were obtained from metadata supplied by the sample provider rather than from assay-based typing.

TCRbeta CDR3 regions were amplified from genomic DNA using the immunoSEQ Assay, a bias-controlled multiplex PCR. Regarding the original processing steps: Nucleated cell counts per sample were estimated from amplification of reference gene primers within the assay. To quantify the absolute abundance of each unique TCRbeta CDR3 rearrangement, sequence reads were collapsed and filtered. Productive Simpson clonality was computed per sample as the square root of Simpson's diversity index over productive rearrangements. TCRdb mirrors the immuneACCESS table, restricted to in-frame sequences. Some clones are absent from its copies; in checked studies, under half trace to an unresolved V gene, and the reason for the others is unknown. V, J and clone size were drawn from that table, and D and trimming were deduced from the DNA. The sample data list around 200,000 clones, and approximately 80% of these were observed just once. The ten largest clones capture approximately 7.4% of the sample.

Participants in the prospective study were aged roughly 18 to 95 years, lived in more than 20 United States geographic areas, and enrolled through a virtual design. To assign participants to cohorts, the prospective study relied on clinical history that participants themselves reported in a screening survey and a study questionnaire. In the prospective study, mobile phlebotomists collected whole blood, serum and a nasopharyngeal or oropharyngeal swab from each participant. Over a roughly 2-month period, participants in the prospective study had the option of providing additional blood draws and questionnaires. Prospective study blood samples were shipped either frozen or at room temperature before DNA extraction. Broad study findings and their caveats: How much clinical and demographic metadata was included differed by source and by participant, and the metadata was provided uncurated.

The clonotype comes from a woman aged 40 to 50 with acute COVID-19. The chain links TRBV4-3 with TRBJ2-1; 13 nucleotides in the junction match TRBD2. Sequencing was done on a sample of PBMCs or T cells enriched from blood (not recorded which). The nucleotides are TGCGCCAGCAGCCAAGGCTGGGGGACTAGCGGGACCTCCTACAATGAGCAGTTCTTC. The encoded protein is CASSQGWGTSGTSYNEQFF.